The rows below give T cell receptor beta chains drawn from one sample of a study of cytomegalovirus exposure and HLA in healthy donors. This table comes from immunoSEQ multiplex PCR, and its TCRdb copy is limited to in-frame clones, with some not included. Of some 130,000 clones listed, around 73% were seen once; the top ten hold roughly 1.5%. The sequenced sample was PBMCs. The receptors originated from a female donor in good health and CMV-seronegative. CDR3s include the opening cysteine and the closing phenylalanine or tryptophan. D genes are given only for firm matches. Clone size, where shown, is once, few, many, or a class for clones that have expanded.

CDR3aa,CDR3nt,v_gene,j_gene,d_gene,abundance
CASTPGHTNQPQHF,TGTGCCAGTACCCCGGGACACACCAATCAGCCCCAGCATTTT,TRBV19,TRBJ1-5,NA,few
CASSSLRRNSYEQYF,TGTGCCAGCAGCTCCCTGCGCAGGAACTCCTACGAGCAGTACTTC,TRBV11-2,TRBJ2-7,NA,NA
CASSSHGGETQYF,TGTGCCAGCAGTTCACACGGGGGAGAGACCCAGTACTTC,TRBV27,TRBJ2-5,NA,NA
CASSLQVNEQYF,TGTGCCAGCAGCTTACAGGTTAACGAGCAGTACTTC,TRBV7-9,TRBJ2-7,NA,NA
CASSQVTGGAFYEQYF,TGCGCCAGCAGCCAGGTTACAGGGGGCGCATTCTACGAGCAGTACTTC,TRBV4-3,TRBJ2-7,TRBD1,NA
CASSVAGTETSGDEQFF,TGTGCCAGTAGTGTCGCGGGGACAGAAACCTCCGGGGATGAGCAGTTCTTC,TRBV19,TRBJ2-1,NA,NA
CASGGGLSENYEQYF,TGTGCCAGCGGGGGGGGACTATCAGAGAATTACGAGCAGTACTTC,TRBV2,TRBJ2-7,TRBD2,once
CASSRSGGTGEQFF,TGTGCCAGTAGTCGTAGCGGGGGGACTGGTGAGCAGTTCTTC,TRBV19,TRBJ2-1,TRBD2,NA
CSVDDGTEAFF,TGCAGCGTTGACGACGGGACTGAAGCTTTCTTT,TRBV29-1,TRBJ1-1,NA,NA
CASSLKRGEQFF,TGTGCCAGCAGTCTAAAAAGGGGTGAGCAGTTCTTC,TRBV27,TRBJ2-1,NA,NA
CASSGGMYGGYGYTF,TGTGCCAGCAGTGGAGGGATGTATGGAGGCTATGGCTACACCTTC,TRBV25-1,TRBJ1-2,NA,medium-sized
CASSQRTSGVYEQYF,TGTGCCAGCAGCCAACGGACTAGCGGGGTCTACGAGCAGTACTTC,TRBV7-9,TRBJ2-7,TRBD2,NA
CASSESGADTQYF,TGTGCCAGCAGCGAATCAGGGGCAGATACGCAGTATTTT,TRBV6-1,TRBJ2-3,NA,NA
CASSPREGDGYTF,TGTGCCAGCTCACCCCGGGAGGGCGATGGCTACACCTTC,TRBV18,TRBJ1-2,NA,NA
CASSQTVGGATDTQYF,TGCGCCAGCAGCCAGACCGTAGGGGGCGCGACAGATACGCAGTATTTT,TRBV4-3,TRBJ2-3,TRBD1,NA
CASSFVHEQFF,TGCGCCAGCAGCTTCGTTCATGAGCAGTTCTTC,TRBV5-1,TRBJ2-1,NA,NA
CASSQVSFYEQYF,TGTGCCAGCAGCCAAGTCTCTTTCTACGAGCAGTACTTC,TRBV14,TRBJ2-7,NA,NA
CASSINRDYNQPQHF,TGTGCCAGTAGTATAAACAGGGATTACAATCAGCCCCAGCATTTT,TRBV19,TRBJ1-5,NA,NA
CSSSLEGRGSEKLFF,TGTTCCAGCAGCTTAGAAGGCAGGGGGAGTGAAAAACTGTTTTTT,TRBV7-9,TRBJ1-4,TRBD1,NA
CASARGGRGTEAFF,TGTGCCAGTGCCCGCGGGGGGCGCGGCACTGAAGCTTTCTTT,TRBV19,TRBJ1-1,NA,NA
CASSPGTGGARGYTF,TGTGCCAGCAGCCCCGGGACAGGGGGCGCCCGTGGCTACACCTTC,TRBV11-2,TRBJ1-2,TRBD1,NA
CASSLTSGYEQYF,TGTGCCAGCAGTTTGACTAGCGGCTACGAGCAGTACTTC,TRBV27,TRBJ2-7,TRBD2,NA
CSVLSNEKLFF,TGCAGCGTTCTGAGTAATGAAAAACTGTTTTTT,TRBV29-1,TRBJ1-4,NA,once
CASSEQGRRETQYF,TGTGCCAGCAGTGAACAAGGCAGGAGGGAGACCCAGTACTTC,TRBV25-1,TRBJ2-5,NA,NA
CASSRRLAGGVDTQYF,TGTGCCAGCAGCCGTAGACTAGCGGGAGGGGTAGATACGCAGTATTTT,TRBV7-3,TRBJ2-3,TRBD2,NA
CASSQDVGGLAIYEQYF,TGTGCCAGCAGCCAAGATGTAGGAGGACTAGCGATTTACGAGCAGTACTTC,TRBV4-2,TRBJ2-7,TRBD2,NA
CASSLADRGPTGQYF,TGTGCCAGCAGCTTAGCCGACAGGGGTCCTACGGGGCAGTACTTC,TRBV7-9,TRBJ2-7,TRBD1,NA
CASSVTSGTYNEQFF,TGTGCCAGCAGCGTAACTAGCGGGACCTACAATGAGCAGTTCTTC,TRBV9,TRBJ2-1,TRBD2,NA
CASRLAGPSTDTQYF,TGCGCCAGCAGACTAGCGGGACCTAGCACAGATACGCAGTATTTT,TRBV5-1,TRBJ2-3,TRBD2,NA
CASSLAGFGETQYF,TGTGCCAGCAGCTTAGCGGGCTTCGGAGAGACCCAGTACTTC,TRBV7-2,TRBJ2-5,NA,NA
CASSLSGRETQYF,TGTGCCAGCAGTTTATCGGGGAGGGAGACCCAGTACTTC,TRBV27,TRBJ2-5,NA,once
CASSFGLAGGPNYEQFF,TGCGCCAGCAGCTTCGGACTAGCGGGAGGGCCAAATTACGAGCAGTTCTTC,TRBV5-1,TRBJ2-1,TRBD2,NA
CASTYAHSGNTIYF,TGTGCCAGTACCTATGCCCACTCTGGAAACACCATATATTTT,TRBV19,TRBJ1-3,NA,NA
CASSLPSDTQYF,TGTGCCAGCAGCCTCCCCTCCGATACGCAGTATTTT,TRBV7-6,TRBJ2-3,NA,NA
CASSLDVGSYEQYF,TGTGCCAGCAGCTTAGACGTCGGGTCCTACGAGCAGTACTTC,TRBV7-8,TRBJ2-7,NA,NA
CASSLWQTYEQYF,TGTGCCAGCAGCTTATGGCAGACCTACGAGCAGTACTTC,TRBV7-9,TRBJ2-7,NA,NA
CASSLTGETGNTIYF,TGTGCCAGCAGCTTAACAGGAGAAACTGGAAACACCATATATTTT,TRBV7-9,TRBJ1-3,NA,NA
CASSMDRGGYGYTF,TGTGCCAGTAGTATGGACAGGGGTGGCTATGGCTACACCTTC,TRBV19,TRBJ1-2,TRBD1,NA
CATLADLTDTQYF,TGTGCCACCCTAGCGGACCTCACAGATACGCAGTATTTT,TRBV19,TRBJ2-3,TRBD2,NA
CASSPGQGKRDNEQFF,TGTGCCAGCTCACCCGGACAGGGTAAAAGAGACAATGAGCAGTTCTTC,TRBV18,TRBJ2-1,TRBD1,NA
CASSRAGGRSGANVLTF,TGTGCCAGCAGCCGGGCGGGAGGCCGATCTGGGGCCAACGTCCTGACTTTC,TRBV7-2,TRBJ2-6,TRBD2,NA
CASSLKRDPSYEQYF,TGCGCCAGCAGCTTAAAGCGGGATCCCTCCTACGAGCAGTACTTC,TRBV5-1,TRBJ2-7,TRBD2,few
CASSQDRNRGDYGYTF,TGTGCCAGCAGCCAAGATAGAAACAGGGGGGACTATGGCTACACCTTC,TRBV4-2,TRBJ1-2,TRBD1,NA
CASSFRDTHLTWNTGELFF,TGCGCCAGCAGCTTCCGGGACACCCACTTAACCTGGAACACCGGGGAGCTGTTTTTT,TRBV5-1,TRBJ2-2,NA,NA
CASSQVLLQGRAQPQHF,TGCGCCAGCAGCCAAGTGCTATTACAGGGCAGGGCTCAGCCCCAGCATTTT,TRBV4-3,TRBJ1-5,NA,NA
CASSLFGGADEKLFF,TGTGCCAGCAGTTTATTTGGGGGCGCGGACGAAAAACTGTTTTTT,TRBV27,TRBJ1-4,NA,NA
CSVGGLLAGDEQFF,TGCAGCGTTGGGGGCCTCCTAGCGGGAGATGAGCAGTTCTTC,TRBV29-1,TRBJ2-1,TRBD2,few
CASSQSGPYTGELFF,TGCGCCAGCAGCCAAAGCGGGCCTTACACCGGGGAGCTGTTTTTT,TRBV4-1,TRBJ2-2,NA,once
CASSYRGQLHGQFF,TGTGCCAGCAGTTACCGAGGACAGCTCCATGGGCAGTTCTTC,TRBV6-5,TRBJ2-1,NA,NA
CASSFDRNYGYTF,TGTGCCAGTAGCTTTGACAGGAACTATGGCTACACCTTC,TRBV19,TRBJ1-2,NA,NA
CASSPRGTGGNQPQHF,TGTGCCAGCAGTCCACGAGGGACAGGGGGCAATCAGCCCCAGCATTTT,TRBV27,TRBJ1-5,TRBD1,NA
CASSFQGASLEQYF,TGTGCCAGCAGTTTTCAAGGGGCCTCTCTCGAGCAGTACTTC,TRBV28,TRBJ2-7,NA,few
CASSLGASGPGEQYF,TGTGCCAGCAGCTTGGGGGCTAGCGGGCCCGGCGAGCAGTACTTC,TRBV5-6,TRBJ2-7,TRBD2,NA
CASSHILDSVNEQYF,TGCGCCAGCAGCCATATATTAGACAGCGTCAACGAGCAGTACTTC,TRBV4-1,TRBJ2-7,NA,NA
CASSSTGTGGIETQYF,TGCGCCAGCAGCTCGACCGGGACAGGGGGTATAGAGACCCAGTACTTC,TRBV5-1,TRBJ2-5,TRBD1,few
CASSPGLAGVEQFF,TGTGCCAGTAGTCCGGGACTAGCGGGAGTAGAGCAGTTCTTC,TRBV19,TRBJ2-1,TRBD2,NA
CATSRDSGGADTQYF,TGTGCCACCAGCAGAGATTCCGGGGGGGCAGATACGCAGTATTTT,TRBV15,TRBJ2-3,TRBD2,NA
CASSQVGRDNEQYF,TGCGCCAGCAGCCAAGTTGGTCGAGACAACGAGCAGTACTTC,TRBV4-1,TRBJ2-7,NA,NA
CASTSGTGFVGYTF,TGTGCCAGCACCAGCGGGACAGGGTTTGTTGGCTACACCTTC,TRBV2,TRBJ1-2,TRBD1,few